This TCR beta chain appears in the sequencing data of a study of CD8+ T cells in alopecia areata. About the research overall: Treated individuals took tofacitinib by mouth, 5 to 10 mg twice daily. Study conclusions and caveats: TCR sharing was clearer in mice than between patients, perhaps partly owing to patient HLA diversity.

This CDR3 contains 14 residues. CDR1 and CDR2 (germline): SGHTA, FQGNSA. Sequencing used cDNA as its template, made by extracting RNA and reverse transcribing it. TCRdb's copy holds only in-frame clones and misses some; the assay was immunoSEQ multiplex PCR. The repertoire holds around 69,000 clones, with under 75% as singletons. Obtained from alopecia areata patients were lesional scalp punch biopsies along with peripheral blood. Remarks on this clone: Antigen unknown. One end of the junction does not line up with germline, which may come from a read error.

The material was CD8+ T cells sorted from blood, obtained at week 0. This sequence joins TRBV7-2 and TRBJ2-1; no clear D gene. This clonotype originated in a human donor with alopecia areata. The CDR3 nucleotides are TGCGCCAGCAGCCCACTACCCCCTTCCAATGAGCAGTTCTTC. It codes for CASSPLPPSNEQFF.